Presented here are 4 T cell receptor beta chains from one specimen sequenced in a study of T cells in Graves' hyperthyroidism and ophthalmopathy. There were TCR beta CDR3 regions amplified from RNA transcripts. HTBI primers were the set used in a first-round RT-PCR of the TCR CDR3. Via MiXCR, TCRdb re-called the multiplex PCR reads, giving one row per CDR3 protein. The sample holds more than 550,000 distinct CDR3 sequences, just under 45% seen once. Material for sequencing was peripheral blood or thyroid tissue (not recorded which). All receptors derive from an adult man with Graves' disease, either hyperthyroidism or ophthalmopathy (not recorded which).

V and J are TRBV24-1 and TRBJ1-5, with D hard to call. This CDR3 region has 14 residues. V lost 3 bases to trimming and J lost 3 bases, with 8 bases between them. The germline CDR1 and CDR2 sequences are KGHDR and SFDVKD. The CDR3 bases are TGTGCCACCAGTGATGTGGGCTACAATCAGCCCCAGCATTTT. It encodes CATSDVGYNQPQHF.

The gene calls are TRBV20-1 and TRBJ2-5; the D gene could be TRBD1 or TRBD2 (5 bases each). Germline CDR1 and CDR2: DFQATT and SNEGSKA (reference sequence). The CDR3 consists of 13 residues. The V end lost 3 bases, the J end lost 4 bases, and 12 bases lay between the germline ends. CDR3 in amino acids: CSARVTGRETQYF. CDR3 nucleotide sequence: TGCAGTGCTAGGGTGACGGGGCGAGAGACCCAGTACTTC.

V is TRBV29-1 and J is TRBJ2-5; 9 positions agree with TRBD1. This CDR3 comprises 12 residues. Germline V CDR1 and CDR2: SQVTM, ANQGSEA. After removal of 8 bases from V and 3 bases from J, the junction contained 4 bases not matched to a gene. Here the CDR3 reads CSFRDREETQYF. The CDR3 DNA is TGCAGCTTCCGGGACAGGGAAGAGACCCAGTACTTC.

This clonotype was observed many times. CDR3 amino acids: CASSTQGGNEKLFF. The DNA for the CDR3 is TGTGCCAGCAGCACGCAGGGAGGCAATGAAAAACTGTTTTTT. The V gene is TRBV9, the J gene TRBJ1-4, with a tentative D call TRBD1 (5 bases). CDR1 and CDR2 from the germline V gene are SGDLS and YYNGEE. The CDR3 extends over 14 amino acids. V was pared by 4 bases and J by 5 bases, with 12 bases between. The full variable domain, with the rest looked up from reference TRBV9 and TRBJ1-4, is DSGVTQTPKHLITATGQRVTLRCSPRSGDLSVYWYQQSLDQGLQFLIQYYNGEERAKGNILERFSAQQFPDLHSELNLSSLELGDSALYFCASSTQGGNEKLFFGSGTQLSVL.